This TCR beta chain came from a study of blood T cell repertoires in COVID-19. Turning to the study itself: The United States, Italy and Spain supplied acute and convalescent COVID-19 samples.

This CDR3 comprises 13 residues. V was pared by 3 bases and J by 9 bases, with 4 bases of the junction left unmatched. Clones were read by immunoSEQ multiplex PCR, and TCRdb kept only the in-frame ones, dropping some. The sample carries 150,000 to 200,000 clones, 70% to 85% recorded once. Input material: peripheral blood. The genes are TRBV12-3 or TRBV12-4 and TRBJ2-5; the match to TRBD1 covers 10 bases. This TCR came from a young woman with acute or convalescent COVID-19. The CDR3 loop is CASSFGGQGAQYF. The CDR3 DNA is TGTGCCAGCAGTTTCGGTGGACAGGGGGCCCAGTACTTC.